The TCR beta chain under discussion was sequenced for a study of blood T cells in healthy people across ages. Findings of the study overall: In these data, TCR beta diversity tracked strongly with naive T cell percentage.

Concerning this clonotype itself: Its antigen remains unknown.

Then a second PCR, running about 6 to 12 cycles, was carried out with a sample-barcoded 5' primer and a J-beta primer mix. Unique molecular identifiers of 12 random nucleotides labeled each cDNA. One entry per CDR3 protein results from TCRdb running MiXCR on the 5' RACE reads. The sample includes 1.5 million to 2 million distinct CDR3 sequences, approximately 39% seen only once; the top ten take roughly 23%. Researchers isolated at least 6 million PBMCs per sample. With each sample, at least 5 micrograms of total RNA were extracted. V shed 4 bases and J 10 bases; nucleotides not matched to a gene: 7. Germline V gene sequence: CDR1 SGHRS, CDR2 YFSETQ. There are 13 residues in the CDR3.

Sequenced: blood. The chain joins TRBV5-1 to TRBJ2-1, with TRBD2 matching 8 bases. This TCR was recovered from a human donor in good health. The CDR3 reads CASSIDVAGEQFF. Here the CDR3 DNA reads TGCGCCAGCAGCATAGACGTAGCGGGGGAGCAGTTCTTC.